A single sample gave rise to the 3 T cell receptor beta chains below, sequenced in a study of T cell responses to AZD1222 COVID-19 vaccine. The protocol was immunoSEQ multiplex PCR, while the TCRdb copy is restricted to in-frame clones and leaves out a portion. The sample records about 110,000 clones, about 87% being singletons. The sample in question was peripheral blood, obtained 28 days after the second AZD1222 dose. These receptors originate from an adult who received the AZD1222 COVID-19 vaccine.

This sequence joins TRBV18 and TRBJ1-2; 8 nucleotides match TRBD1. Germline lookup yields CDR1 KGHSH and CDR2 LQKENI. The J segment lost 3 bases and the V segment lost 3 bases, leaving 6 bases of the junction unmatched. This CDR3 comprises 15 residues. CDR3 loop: CASSPLDRDDYGYTF. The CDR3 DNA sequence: TGTGCCAGCTCACCGCTGGACAGGGATGACTATGGCTACACCTTC.

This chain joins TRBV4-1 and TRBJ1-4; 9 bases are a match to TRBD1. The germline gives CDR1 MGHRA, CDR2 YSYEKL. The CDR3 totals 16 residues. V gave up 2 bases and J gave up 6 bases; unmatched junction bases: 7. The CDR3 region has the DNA TGCGCCAGCAGCCAAAACCCCAGGACAGGGGATGAAAAACTGTTTTTT. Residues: CASSQNPRTGDEKLFF.

The CDR3 region has the DNA TGTGCCAGCAGCTGGACTAGCGGGGGGAACAATGAGCAGTTCTTC. Residues: CASSWTSGGNNEQFF. The genes are TRBV5-4 and TRBJ2-1; 14 bases line up with TRBD2. In germline, CDR1 is SGHNT, CDR2 YYREEE (reference sequence). V shed 3 bases, J shed 5 bases, and the junction held 1 base outside the gene matches. CDR3 length: 15 residues. Supplemented by reference TRBV5-4 and TRBJ2-1, the full variable domain reads ETGVTQSPTHLIKTRGQQVTLRCSSQSGHNTVSWYQQALGQGPQFIFQYYREEENGRGNFPPRFSGLQFPNYSSELNVNALELDDSALYLCASSWTSGGNNEQFFGPGTRLTVL.